This T cell receptor beta chain was captured in a study of T cells in Graves' hyperthyroidism and ophthalmopathy (dated by TCRdb to the late 2010s). Regarding the complete study: Peripheral blood was collected at initial diagnosis, before any treatment. In addition, the study compared T-cell repertoires in thyroid tissue and in blood from several Graves' hyperthyroidism patients. The paper describes TCR Vbeta CDR3 sequencing of 135 peripheral blood samples, made up of under 50 ophthalmopathy patients, around 78 hyperthyroidism patients and about 17 progressor patients. The roughly 94 discovery patients were randomly divided into training and test sets at a 7:3 ratio. Following sampling, methimazole starting at 30 mg daily was given to hyperthyroidism patients, and high-dose intravenous methylprednisolone was given to ophthalmopathy patients. TCR V-J signatures able to tell the groups apart were searched for in a discovery cohort of approximately 95 patients, of whom more than 40 had Graves' ophthalmopathy and 55 to 60 had stable Graves' hyperthyroidism. Prospective prediction of ophthalmopathy was tested in an independent validation cohort consisting of 18 hyperthyroidism patients and 15 or so patients who later progressed to ophthalmopathy. What the study reported, not specific to this receptor: In validation, the model predicted progression to ophthalmopathy with 60% to 71% sensitivity and around 72% specificity, a median of approximately 6.7 months before onset. Blood samples also contained most of the expanded thyroid clonotypes (frequency above 0.001), which suggests that blood repertoires may reflect thyroid immune responses. In cross-validation, a model built on a 13 V-J signature told ophthalmopathy apart from stable hyperthyroidism with roughly 87% sensitivity and roughly 83% specificity, and in testing the same model reached 80%/75%. No statistical method was used to fix the sample size in advance, and group allocation was not hidden from the investigators.

Stable Graves' hyperthyroidism was defined as no progression to ophthalmopathy during 18 months of follow-up. The hyperthyroidism patients were between 18 and 65 years old and newly diagnosed, with a disease duration of less than 2 months. Exclusion was applied to patients with uncontrolled infections, other autoimmune diseases, pregnancy or lactation. Diagnoses were established on the basis of clinical symptoms, serum thyroxine and TRAb, thyroid ultrasound, and orbital computed tomography. Ficoll-Paque density gradient centrifugation was used to isolate PBMCs from about 10 ml of fresh peripheral blood. Total RNA was extracted using Trizol reagent, and RNA quality was assessed on an Agilent 2100 Bioanalyzer. The junction shows trimming of 5 bases on V and 6 bases on J, plus 24 bases between the germline ends. From a lookup of the germline V gene, CDR1 and CDR2 are SGHRS and YFSETQ. The CDR3 runs 17 residues from the cysteine to the phenylalanine. Only the CDR3 portion is preserved as DNA: 51 bases, with reading frame beginning at the first base.

Amplification of TCR beta CDR3 regions was carried out from RNA transcripts. The TCR CDR3 was subjected to a first round of RT-PCR using the HTBI primer set and the Qiagen OneStep RT-PCR kit. Libraries were constructed in a second round of multiplex PCR, after which size selection and purification were performed. The libraries were sequenced on an Illumina HiSeq2000 using paired-end 100 bp reads. Turning to the authors' computational methods: SOAPnuke was used to process the raw data, removing reads that contained adapters or uncalled bases, had a mean Phred below 15, or lacked an exact match to the constant primer or identifier. COPE v1.2.5 was used to merge high-quality paired reads, and clonotypes were defined as unique nucleotide sequences. Clonotypes were aligned to IMGT TRBV, TRBD and TRBJ reference segments using MiTCR v1.1. The analysis included only V-J combinations with a frequency above 0.0001, which together covered 99.2% of the repertoires. The TCS score was defined as the ratio of F50 (clonal expansion) to E x V (chaos), calculated using BLOSUM62-based TCRdist between CDR3 peptides within each V-J. Welch's t-statistics and random forest reduced 500 to 550 V-J features to roughly 13, which were used in a naive Bayes classifier (R e1071). TCRdb reworked the public reads: Q25 trimming with fastp, MiXCR clone assembly, productive beta chains retained. Records with the same CDR3 protein are collapsed into one entry carrying the most frequent genes and DNA. TCRdb, not the authors, supplied the V and J calls. The table for this sample lists about 420,000 distinct CDR3 sequences; 15% to 18% of them were counted only once. The top ten clones comprise 7.5% to 8% of the sample.

As for this clonotype: The target of this receptor is not known. Base quality data are lacking; no much larger clone is found one base away.

The sequenced sample was blood. The clonotype was recovered from a woman between 18 and 29 years old with Graves' hyperthyroidism. The rearrangement combines TRBV5-1 with TRBJ2-1, with the D gene not clear enough to name. The sequenced DNA: TGCGCCAGCAGTTACCCTCGCGGAAGGGCCCCCGGCAATGAGCAGTTCTTC. Translation gives CASSYPRGRAPGNEQFF.